These 26 T cell receptor beta chains originate from one sample sequenced in a study of blood T cell repertoires in COVID-19. The repertoire was sequenced with immunoSEQ multiplex PCR; TCRdb's copy has only in-frame clones and lacks some. Seen here are approximately 250,000 clones, 80% to 90% observed once, and the top ten hold roughly a tenth. Sequenced input: peripheral blood. These receptors were taken from a woman aged 70-85 years with COVID-19, enrolled during active disease.

The chain carries TRBV28 and TRBJ1-6, with a weak D call TRBD1 (5 bases). V lost 10 bases and J lost 7, with 26 bases in between. Germline CDR1 MDHEN, CDR2 SYDVKM. The CDR3 extends over 17 amino acids. The CDR3 loop is CATDFPQRQGDNSPLHF. Written as DNA, the CDR3 is TGTGCCACCGATTTCCCCCAGCGTCAGGGTGACAATTCACCCCTCCACTTT.

The V gene is TRBV7-9, the J gene TRBJ2-1; no firm D call. The V end lost 7 bases, the J end lost 10 bases, and 11 bases lay between the germline ends. This CDR3 spans 11 amino acids. From germline, CDR1 is SEHNR and CDR2 FQNEAQ (reference sequence). The CDR3 DNA is TGTGCCAGCACCGTCGGGTCCGAGCAGTTCTTC. Encoded protein: CASTVGSEQFF.

The genes are TRBV19 and TRBJ2-2; D not resolved. Germline V gene data show CDR1 as LNHDA and CDR2 as SQIVND (reference sequence). CDR3 size: 13 residues. The ends were cut back, 5 bases at V and 4 bases at J, with 8 bases in the middle. The CDR3 DNA is TGTGCCAGTAGTTTCCCAATCACCGGGGAGCTGTTTTTT. Amino acids: CASSFPITGELFF.

This clone was detected a few times. The chain links TRBV7-2 to TRBJ2-3; 8 nucleotides match TRBD2. Unmatched junction bases numbered 14, after V lost 5 bases and J lost 4 bases. The CDR3 length is 17 residues. The germline V gene encodes CDR1 SGHTA and CDR2 FQGNSA. CDR3 DNA sequence: TGTGCCAGCAGCCCGGGGGGGCCGGGTACAGGCCCAGATACGCAGTATTTT. Its protein product is CASSPGGPGTGPDTQYF. The full variable domain, completed using reference TRBV7-2 and TRBJ2-3, is GAGVSQSPSNKVTEKGKDVELRCDPISGHTALYWYRQSLGQGLEFLIYFQGNSAPDKSGLPSDRFSAERTGGSVSTLTIQRTQQEDSAVYLCASSPGGPGTGPDTQYFGPGTRLTVL.

The chain recombines TRBV6-4 with TRBJ2-5, with TRBD1 identical over 7 bases. From germline, CDR1 is MRHNA and CDR2 SNTAGT. J lost 3 bases, V lost 8 bases, and 15 bases had no gene match. This CDR3 region has 16 residues. This CDR3 is CASRIQSRDREETQYF. The CDR3 DNA sequence: TGTGCCAGCCGAATTCAAAGCCGGGACAGAGAAGAGACCCAGTACTTC.

The J gene is TRBJ1-6, the V gene TRBV27; D unresolved. V shed 10 bases and J shed 6 bases, with 10 bases lying between them. The germline CDR1 and CDR2 sequences are MNHEY and SMNVEV (reference sequence). This CDR3 spans 12 amino acids. The CDR3 reads CATSTANSPLHF. In nucleotides, the CDR3 is TGTGCCACCAGCACAGCTAATTCACCCCTCCACTTT.

This chain uses TRBV29-1 with TRBJ2-1, with TRBD1 identical over 12 bases. Germline V CDR1 and CDR2: SQVTM, ANQGSEA. This CDR3 is 13 amino acids long. J gave up 9 bases and V 7 bases, and 7 bases lay outside the gene matches. CDR3 residues: CSASGTGGGEQFF. Here the CDR3 DNA reads TGCAGCGCCTCCGGGACAGGGGGCGGTGAGCAGTTCTTC.

The V and J genes are TRBV19 and TRBJ1-1; tentative D call: TRBD1 (5 bases). This CDR3 has 15 amino acids. Trimming removed 3 bases from V and 1 base from J, with 12 bases in between. Germline V gene sequence: CDR1 LNHDA, CDR2 SQIVND (reference sequence). CDR3 region: CASSIFGQGNTEAFF. DNA for the CDR3: TGTGCCAGTAGTATCTTTGGTCAGGGGAACACTGAAGCTTTCTTT.

The genes are TRBV7-6 and TRBJ2-7; tentatively, D is TRBD1 (5 bases). Trimming took off 0 bases at V and 1 base at J, with 10 bases between the two ends. The CDR3 has 15 residues. Germline assignment: CDR1 SGHVS and CDR2 FNYEAQ. The CDR3: CASSLASPGSYEQYF. The CDR3 bases are TGTGCCAGCAGCTTAGCTTCCCCAGGGTCCTACGAGCAGTACTTC.

This chain joins TRBV3-1 (or the pseudogene TRBV3-2) and TRBJ1-4; D not certain. The V gene's germline CDR1 is LGHDT and CDR2 YNNKEL (reference sequence). This CDR3 has 15 amino acids. The V end lost 1 base, the J end lost 8 bases, and 14 bases lay between the germline ends. The CDR3 sequence is CASSQVFRGSEKLFF. Here the CDR3 DNA reads TGTGCCAGCAGCCAAGTATTTCGAGGGTCCGAAAAACTGTTTTTT.

The rearrangement joins TRBV28 to TRBJ1-1, with 9 bases lining up with TRBD1. This CDR3 has 15 residues. From germline, CDR1 is MDHEN and CDR2 SYDVKM. The J segment lost 5 bases and the V segment lost 5 bases, leaving 9 bases of the junction unmatched. The chain's CDR3 is CASSPHPGQGTEAFF. Written as DNA, the CDR3 is TGTGCCAGCAGTCCACATCCGGGACAGGGTACTGAAGCTTTCTTT.

The chain uses TRBV2 and TRBJ1-4, with D possibly being TRBD1 (6 bases). From germline, CDR1 is SNHLY and CDR2 FYNNEI. CDR3 length: 14 residues. V gave up 10 bases and J gave up 6 bases, with 18 bases separating them. CDR3 residues: CATAGGRGDEKLFF. For the CDR3, the DNA is TGTGCCACCGCGGGGGGCAGGGGTGATGAAAAACTGTTTTTT.

The CDR3 region is CASSPPGTSGRNFGQYF. CDR3 nucleotide sequence: TGTGCCAGCTCACCACCAGGGACTAGCGGGAGGAATTTCGGGCAGTATTTT. V gene TRBV18 combines with J gene TRBJ2-3, with TRBD2 matching 15 bases. This CDR3 spans 17 amino acids. Looked up from germline, CDR1 is KGHSH and CDR2 is LQKENI. V shed 0 bases and J 11 bases; nucleotides not matched to a gene: 9.

The V call is TRBV6-2 or TRBV6-3, the J call TRBJ2-3; 7 nucleotides line up with TRBD2. Germline V gene lookup returns CDR1 MNHEY and CDR2 SVGEGT. CDR3 size: 14 residues. The V and J ends lost 4 bases and 5 bases, in that order; junction bases with no gene match: 6. Here the CDR3 DNA reads TGTGCCAGCAGTTTGATAGCGGGTTTAGATACGCAGTATTTT. Protein sequence: CASSLIAGLDTQYF.

The chain couples TRBV19 to TRBJ2-7; 8 bases map to TRBD1. There are 16 residues in the CDR3. The germline V gene has CDR1 LNHDA and CDR2 SQIVND (reference sequence). The V gene end was trimmed by 7 bases and the J gene end by 2 bases; junction bases not matched to a gene: 13. CDR3: CASIRDRRRHPYEQYF. CDR3 in DNA: TGTGCCAGTATCAGGGACAGGCGACGCCATCCCTACGAGCAGTACTTC.

With regard to this clone: Different DNA sequences within this sample yield the same CDR3. The CDR3 reads CSAGRGEQYF. DNA for the CDR3: TGCAGTGCTGGCAGGGGCGAGCAGTACTTC. The rearrangement joins TRBV20-1 to TRBJ2-7; possible D gene TRBD1, 6 bases. V was shortened by 5 bases and J by 6 bases, with 8 bases between the two germline ends. The CDR3 is made up of 10 amino acids. Per germline, CDR1 DFQATT and CDR2 SNEGSKA (reference sequence).

The sample holds one count of this clone. V is TRBV9 and J is TRBJ2-7, with 7 nucleotides matching TRBD1. V lost 3 bases, J lost 5 bases, and 8 bases stayed unmatched. Germline assignment: CDR1 SGDLS and CDR2 YYNGEE. This CDR3 is built from 14 residues. CDR3 residues: CASSATGTFNEQYF. The CDR3 DNA is TGTGCCAGCAGCGCGACAGGGACCTTCAACGAGCAGTACTTC.

The J gene is TRBJ1-2, the V gene TRBV27; 8 bases are a match to TRBD1. CDR3 size: 14 residues. V trimming: 6 bases; J trimming: 3 bases; junction bases outside the gene matches: 6. CDR1 MNHEY and CDR2 SMNVEV come from the germline V gene (reference sequence). The CDR3 region has the DNA TGTGCCAGCAGCCACAGGGGGAGTGACTATGGCTACACCTTC. As protein: CASSHRGSDYGYTF.

The rearrangement uses TRBV19 and TRBJ2-4, with TRBD2 identical over 8 bases. The CDR3 is 19 amino acids. Germline V CDR1 and CDR2: LNHDA, SQIVND (reference sequence). V was clipped by 4 bases and J by 6 bases; unmatched bases: 20. This CDR3 is CASSTRGFAAGGGGNIQYF. Here the CDR3 DNA reads TGTGCCAGTAGTACACGGGGCTTTGCGGCGGGAGGAGGGGGAAACATTCAGTACTTC.

There are a few counts of this clone. The V gene is TRBV6-6, the J gene TRBJ1-2; 8 nucleotides agree with TRBD1. Germline CDR1 and CDR2: MNHNY and SVGAGI (reference sequence). The CDR3 spans 14 residues. Trimming cost V 3 bases and J 11 bases; bases outside gene matches: 11. The CDR3 region has the DNA TGTGCCAGCAGTTATTCGGATTCAGGGGGCGCATACACCTTC. Translating gives CASSYSDSGGAYTF.

The chain carries TRBV19 and TRBJ1-6; 7 bases are shared with TRBD1. The CDR3 is made up of 15 amino acids. CDR1 and CDR2 from the germline V gene are LNHDA and SQIVND (reference sequence). V lost 7 bases and J lost 8; bases outside the gene matches: 11. The CDR3 nucleotides read TGTGCCAGTACCGTGACAGGGCAAGGGGATTCACCCCTCCACTTT. Translating gives CASTVTGQGDSPLHF.

The rearrangement uses TRBV19 and TRBJ2-3, with D possibly TRBD2 on 5 matching bases. V lost 5 bases, J lost 9 bases, and 12 bases lay in between. The CDR3 contains 12 residues. Germline assignment: CDR1 LNHDA and CDR2 SQIVND (reference sequence). The CDR3 DNA follows: TGTGCCAGTAGTCCATCACTAGGCACGCAGTATTTT. This gives the protein CASSPSLGTQYF.

The chain couples TRBV28 to TRBJ1-2; D possibly corresponds to TRBD1 (5 bases). This CDR3 contains 13 residues. V was cut by 5 bases and J by 5 bases, with 12 bases left in between. The V gene's germline CDR1 is MDHEN and CDR2 SYDVKM. The CDR3 sequence: CASSVGQIYGYTF. The CDR3 DNA reads as TGTGCCAGCAGTGTTGGACAAATATATGGCTACACCTTC.

V is TRBV6-6 and J is TRBJ2-5, with 10 positions matching TRBD1. The CDR3 contains 18 residues. V lost 5 bases, J lost 5 bases, and 17 bases stayed unmatched. Per the germline V gene, CDR1 is MNHNY and CDR2 is SVGAGI (reference sequence). The CDR3 here is CASSPLRTGTGAFETQYF. The CDR3 DNA is TGTGCCAGCAGTCCACTACGAACCGGGACAGGGGCTTTTGAGACCCAGTACTTC.

This rearrangement joins TRBV9 to TRBJ2-2; possibly TRBD1 for D (5 bases). CDR3 length: 13 residues. The germline gives CDR1 SGDLS, CDR2 YYNGEE. Trimming removed 0 bases from V and 6 bases from J, with 6 bases in between. CDR3 sequence: CASSVEGAGELFF. The CDR3 nucleotides are TGTGCCAGCAGCGTAGAAGGGGCCGGGGAGCTGTTTTTT.

The V and J genes are TRBV24-1 and TRBJ2-1; no clear D. The length of the CDR3 is 18 residues. Germline assignment: CDR1 KGHDR and CDR2 SFDVKD. The V gene lost 2 bases and the J gene lost 0 bases, with 16 bases spanning the gap. CDR3 in DNA: TGTGCCACCAGTGATTCCTTCCCGAGACGGAGCTCCTACAATGAGCAGTTCTTC. Amino acid sequence: CATSDSFPRRSSYNEQFF.